Listed here is a single T cell receptor (beta chain). No antigen is known for it. UMIs incorporating a 6-nucleotide sample barcode were appended by means of template switching. Amplification used two nested PCRs: roughly 16 cycles, then 8 to 10 cycles, on TCRalpha/TCRbeta cDNA. Following a re-call of the 5' RACE reads, TCRdb has one entry per CDR3 protein and lacks DNA. The ten most abundant clones cover 1.2% of a sample with 150,000 or so distinct CDR3 sequences. The length of the CDR3 is 14 residues. Germline V CDR1 and CDR2: SGHTA, FQGNSA. This sample was taken from a study of monozygotic twins with inflammatory bowel disease. Study outcomes and limitations: Clonotype overlap with others was lower in IBD patients than in healthy twins, a difference that was greatest with disease activity.

The sequenced sample was blood. This chain joins TRBV7-2 and TRBJ2-3. This clonotype originated in a human donor with ulcerative colitis or Crohn's disease, or a healthy co-twin of an affected twin (not recorded which). CDR3 sequence reads: CASSFAHGTDTQYF.